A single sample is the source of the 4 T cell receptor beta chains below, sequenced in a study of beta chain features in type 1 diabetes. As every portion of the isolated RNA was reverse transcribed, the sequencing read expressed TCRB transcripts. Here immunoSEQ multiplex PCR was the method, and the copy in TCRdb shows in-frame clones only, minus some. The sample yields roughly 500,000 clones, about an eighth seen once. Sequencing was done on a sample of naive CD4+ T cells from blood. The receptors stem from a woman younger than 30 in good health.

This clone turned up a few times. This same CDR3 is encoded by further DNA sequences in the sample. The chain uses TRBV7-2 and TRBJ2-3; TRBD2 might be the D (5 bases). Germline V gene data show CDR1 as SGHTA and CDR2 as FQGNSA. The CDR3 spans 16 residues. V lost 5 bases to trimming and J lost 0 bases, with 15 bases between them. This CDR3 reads CASSPGLAVSTDTQYF. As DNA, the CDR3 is TGTGCCAGCAGCCCGGGTCTAGCAGTTAGCACAGATACGCAGTATTTT. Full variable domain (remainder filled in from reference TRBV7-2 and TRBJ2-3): GAGVSQSPSNKVTEKGKDVELRCDPISGHTALYWYRQSLGQGLEFLIYFQGNSAPDKSGLPSDRFSAERTGGSVSTLTIQRTQQEDSAVYLCASSPGLAVSTDTQYFGPGTRLTVL.

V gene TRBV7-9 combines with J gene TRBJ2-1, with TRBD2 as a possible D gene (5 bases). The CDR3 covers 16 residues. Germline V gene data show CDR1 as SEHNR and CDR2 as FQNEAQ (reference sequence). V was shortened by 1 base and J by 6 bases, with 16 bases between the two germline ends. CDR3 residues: CASSLEFGMGPNEQFF. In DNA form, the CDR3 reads TGTGCCAGCAGCTTAGAATTCGGGATGGGTCCCAATGAGCAGTTCTTC.

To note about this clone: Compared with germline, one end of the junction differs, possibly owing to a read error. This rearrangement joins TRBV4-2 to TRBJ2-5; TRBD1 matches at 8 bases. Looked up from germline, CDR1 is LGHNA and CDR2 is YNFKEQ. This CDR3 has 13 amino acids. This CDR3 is CASSQDLGQGLHF. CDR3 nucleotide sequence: TGTGCCAGCAGCCAAGATCTTGGACAGGGTCTTCACTTC.

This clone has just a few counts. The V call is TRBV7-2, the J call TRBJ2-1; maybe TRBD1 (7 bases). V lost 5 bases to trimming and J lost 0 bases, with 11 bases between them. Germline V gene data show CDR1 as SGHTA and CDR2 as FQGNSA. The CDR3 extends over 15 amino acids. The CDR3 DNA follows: TGTGCCAGCAGCCGACAGGGAGGCTCCTACAATGAGCAGTTCTTC. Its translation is CASSRQGGSYNEQFF.